This T cell receptor beta chain was sequenced in a study of PD-1 blockade in mismatch repair-deficient tumors. On the study more broadly: All were previously treated, progressing patients with 11 to 13 mismatch repair-deficient cancer types.

Produced via immunoSEQ multiplex PCR; TCRdb's table is partial and in-frame only. The sample consists of about 66,000 clones, around 73% of them appearing once. Overall study findings and caveats: Rapid post-treatment expansion, then contraction, generally preceding radiologic response, marked tumor-resident clones.

This clone was found once. Its antigen remains unidentified. Every patient had mismatch repair deficiency by PCR or immunohistochemistry. TCRs were sequenced from a few patients responding to pembrolizumab. V lost 4 bases, J lost 2 bases, and 4 bases stayed unmatched. The CDR3 runs to 14 residues. CDR1 and CDR2 from the germline V gene are SGDLS and YYNGEE. Source: peripheral blood, taken 2 weeks after starting pembrolizumab. This sequence joins TRBV9 and TRBJ2-7; 9 bases match TRBD1. The receptor comes from an adult with mismatch repair-deficient cancer. CDR3 residues: CASSPRQGAYEQYF. The CDR3 nucleotides read TGTGCCAGCAGCCCCCGACAGGGGGCCTACGAGCAGTACTTC.